These T cell receptor beta chains were read from a single sample in a study of T cells expressing NK-cell markers. For each CDR3 protein, TCRdb gives one entry from its re-call of the 5' RACE reads, without DNA. This table holds hundreds of thousands of distinct CDR3 sequences. Sequenced sample: blood T cells: a sorted CD56 or NKG2C T cell subset, CD4+ or CD8+ T cells, or bulk PBMC T cells (not recorded which). These receptors were taken from a woman between 18 and 75 years old in good health. CDR3s include the opening cysteine and the closing phenylalanine or tryptophan. The order of the fields is V gene, J gene, CDR3 protein.

TRBV20-1	TRBJ2-5	CSARHRYQETQYF
TRBV20-1	TRBJ2-7	CSARGLAYSSYEQYF
TRBV20-1	TRBJ2-1	CSAKGFGKYNEQFF
TRBV5-1	TRBJ2-3	CASSPLRLAEGTDTQYF
TRBV9	TRBJ2-1	CASSVFGGITYNEQFF
TRBV5-4	TRBJ2-1	CASSRTGNNEQFF
TRBV3-1	TRBJ2-1	CASSQDRWLTRGDNEQFF
TRBV12-3/TRBV12-4	TRBJ2-5	CASSFRRTQETQYF
TRBV18	TRBJ2-1	CASRPVGGPYNEQFF
TRBV20-1	TRBJ2-7	CSARDRAGVTYEQYF
TRBV12-3/TRBV12-4	TRBJ1-5	CASSSTGARGNQPQHF
TRBV9	TRBJ1-2	CASSASYGYTF
TRBV3-1	TRBJ1-1	CASSQGRGKTEAFF
TRBV11-1	TRBJ2-3	CASSLRGRESSSTDTQYF
TRBV7-2	TRBJ2-1	CASSLNPRGRTYNEQFF
TRBV2	TRBJ2-1	CASSEGLAGYNEQFF
TRBV7-8	TRBJ2-1	CASLRADHNEQFF
TRBV30	TRBJ1-6	CAWSKREYNSPLHF
TRBV28	TRBJ2-3	CASSSPHLESSTDTQYF
TRBV24-1	TRBJ1-3	CATRGDGNTIYF
TRBV4-1	TRBJ2-3	CASSQAAEVSTDTQYF
TRBV6-1	TRBJ2-1	CASSGLAGHSYNEQFF
TRBV10-3	TRBJ1-6	CATTGGGVGNSPLHF
TRBV5-7	TRBJ1-5	CASSLSREANQPQHF
TRBV7-2	TRBJ2-2	CASSYTGTGTGELFF